The 16 T cell receptor beta chains below all came from one sample that was sequenced in a study of identifying expanded T cells in peripheral blood. Sequencing was performed with immunoSEQ multiplex PCR; in TCRdb, only in-frame clones are kept and a portion is missing. The sample has under 150,000 clones; approximately 86% are singletons. Sequenced input: blood. The receptors derive from a person aged 18 to 69 in good health.

The rearrangement uses TRBV2 and TRBJ2-5; no clear D gene. This CDR3 comprises 13 residues. Trimming pared 7 bases from V and 2 bases from J, leaving 11 bases between. The V gene's germline CDR1 is SNHLY and CDR2 FYNNEI. CDR3 residues: CASIRTDQETQYF. The DNA of the CDR3 is TGTGCCAGCATCCGGACGGATCAAGAGACCCAGTACTTC.

V is TRBV10-3 and J is TRBJ1-1, with 9 bases lining up with TRBD1. V shed 2 bases, J shed 7 bases, and the junction held 5 bases outside the gene matches. CDR3 length equals 14 residues. Germline V gene sequence: CDR1 ENHRY, CDR2 SYGVKD. CDR3 nucleotide sequence: TGTGCCATCAGTGAGACGGGACAGGGTGGTGAAGCTTTCTTT. The encoded protein is CAISETGQGGEAFF.

The chain uses TRBV30 and TRBJ2-2, with 8 bases lining up with TRBD2. V lost 4 bases to trimming and J lost 0 bases; unmatched junction nucleotides: 7. This CDR3 contains 16 residues. Per the germline V gene, CDR1 is GTSNPN and CDR2 is SVGIG (reference sequence). CDR3 in amino acids: CAWNNGGGTNTGELFF. The CDR3 DNA sequence: TGTGCCTGGAATAACGGCGGGGGGACGAACACCGGGGAGCTGTTTTTT.

The rearrangement links TRBV28 to TRBJ1-5, with no clear D. Looked up from germline, CDR1 is MDHEN and CDR2 is SYDVKM. V lost 3 bases, J lost 2 bases, and 11 bases lay in between. This CDR3 is built from 15 residues. The CDR3 loop reads CASSFEFIGNQPQHF. CDR3 nucleotides: TGTGCCAGCAGTTTTGAGTTCATAGGCAATCAGCCCCAGCATTTT. Combining the CDR3 with reference TRBV28 and TRBJ1-5 gives the whole variable domain DVKVTQSSRYLVKRTGEKVFLECVQDMDHENMFWYRQDPGLGLRLIYFSYDVKMKEKGDIPEGYSVSREKKERFSLILESASTNQTSMYLCASSFEFIGNQPQHFGDGTRLSIL.

The J gene is TRBJ2-1, the V gene TRBV18; D might be TRBD1 or TRBD2, each matching 5 bases. The CDR3 has 15 residues. From germline, CDR1 is KGHSH and CDR2 LQKENI. Trimming shortened V by 6 bases and J by 8 bases, and 20 bases separated the two germline ends. The CDR3, as DNA: TGTGCCAGCTCGCTAGCTCTGGGGGTTGGGTATGAGCAGTTCTTC. Translated: CASSLALGVGYEQFF.

The J gene is TRBJ2-1, the V gene TRBV7-3, with D hard to call. Germline values: CDR1 SGHTA, CDR2 FQGTGA. V dropped 2 bases and J dropped 7 bases, with 12 bases sitting between them. The length of the CDR3 is 14 residues. CDR3 in DNA: TGTGCCAGCAGCTTATCGGCAGGAACTAATGAGCAGTTCTTC. Protein: CASSLSAGTNEQFF.

The chain couples TRBV6-1 to TRBJ2-3; perhaps TRBD2 as D (5 bases). CDR1 is MNHNS and CDR2 is SASEGT in the germline V gene. With 3 bases removed from V and 0 bases from J, the gap between germline ends came to 13 bases. CDR3 length equals 16 residues. The chain's CDR3 is CASSDRLADSTDTQYF. The CDR3 nucleotides are TGTGCCAGCAGTGACCGGCTAGCTGATAGCACAGATACGCAGTATTTT.

The chain combines TRBV11-2 with TRBJ2-1, with D maybe TRBD2 (5 bases). Germline V gives CDR1 SGHAT, CDR2 FQNNGV. CDR3 size: 16 residues. Trimming removed 4 bases from V and 7 bases from J, with 20 bases in between. In nucleotides, the CDR3 is TGTGCCAGCAGCTCGGACTGGTACTCGACGTCAAATGAGCAGTTCTTC. This sequence encodes CASSSDWYSTSNEQFF.

The CDR3 bases are TGTGCCAGCAGCGACTATAGCGGGGGTACCAAAAACATTCAGTACTTC. Its translation is CASSDYSGGTKNIQYF. The J gene is TRBJ2-4, the V gene TRBV5-4, with 9 bases aligning to TRBD2. Germline assignment: CDR1 SGHNT and CDR2 YYREEE (reference sequence). Trimming took 4 bases from V and 2 from J; bases not matched to a gene: 7. The CDR3 has 16 residues.

The chain combines TRBV11-2 with TRBJ1-6; D remains unclear. The V and J ends lost 5 bases and 8 bases respectively, with 16 bases between them. The germline CDR1 and CDR2 sequences are SGHAT and FQNNGV. The CDR3 totals 15 residues. CDR3 nucleotides: TGTGCCAGCAGCACCGGGATAAGCGGGGATTCACCCCTCCACTTT. Amino acids: CASSTGISGDSPLHF.

The rearrangement links TRBV2 to TRBJ1-5; 7 bases map to TRBD1. The V segment lost 7 bases and the J segment 3 bases; nucleotides outside the gene matches: 6. Germline-derived CDR1 and CDR2 are SNHLY and FYNNEI. The CDR3 contains 14 residues. The CDR3 DNA follows: TGTGCCAGCACGTATGACAGGGACAATCAGCCCCAGCATTTT. It translates to CASTYDRDNQPQHF.

This chain joins TRBV4-1 and TRBJ2-2; 7 bases are a match to TRBD2. The CDR3 is 16 residues long. V lost 0 bases and J lost 2; bases outside the gene matches: 3. In germline, CDR1 is MGHRA, CDR2 YSYEKL. For the CDR3, the DNA is TGCGCCAGCAGCCAAGAGGGGAGGGCTAACACCGGGGAGCTGTTTTTT. Amino acids: CASSQEGRANTGELFF.

V is TRBV19 and J is TRBJ1-2, with 7 positions matching TRBD1. The CDR3 is 13 residues long. Germline CDR1 LNHDA, CDR2 SQIVND (reference sequence). Losses at the gene ends were 3 bases for V and 4 bases for J; bases not matched to a gene: 2. The CDR3 is CASSMTGIYGYTF. The CDR3 bases are TGTGCCAGTAGTATGACAGGGATCTATGGCTACACCTTC.

V gene TRBV2 combines with J gene TRBJ2-1; 11 bases align to TRBD1. The V and J ends lost 6 bases and 6 bases, in that order; junction bases with no gene match: 4. Germline values: CDR1 SNHLY, CDR2 FYNNEI. The CDR3 loop spans 14 amino acids. CDR3 sequence reads: CASRRGTGGNEQFF. As DNA, the CDR3 is TGTGCCAGCAGACGAGGGACAGGGGGCAATGAGCAGTTCTTC. The whole variable domain, filled in from reference TRBV2 and TRBJ2-1, reads EPEVTQTPSHQVTQMGQEVILRCVPISNHLYFYWYRQILGQKVEFLVSFYNNEISEKSEIFDDQFSVERPDGSNFTLKIRSTKLEDSAMYFCASRRGTGGNEQFFGPGTRLTVL.

As regards this clone: The junction does not match germline at one end; this may be a read error. The chain couples TRBV5-1 to TRBJ2-5; D unresolved. This CDR3 comprises 13 residues. Germline CDR1 and CDR2: SGHRS and YFSETQ. The CDR3 spells CASRLANEETQYF. Written as DNA, the CDR3 is TGCGCCAGCAGGTTGGCTAACGAAGAGACCCAGTACTTC.

This clone was recorded only once. The chain uses TRBV7-2 and TRBJ2-7; 13 nucleotides line up with TRBD2. The CDR3 covers 15 residues. After removal of 1 base from V and 4 bases from J, the junction contained 1 base not matched to a gene. From germline, CDR1 is SGHTA and CDR2 FQGNSA. CDR3 sequence: CASSLVTSGGYEQYF. The CDR3 DNA reads TGTGCCAGCAGCTTAGTGACTAGCGGGGGGTACGAGCAGTACTTC.